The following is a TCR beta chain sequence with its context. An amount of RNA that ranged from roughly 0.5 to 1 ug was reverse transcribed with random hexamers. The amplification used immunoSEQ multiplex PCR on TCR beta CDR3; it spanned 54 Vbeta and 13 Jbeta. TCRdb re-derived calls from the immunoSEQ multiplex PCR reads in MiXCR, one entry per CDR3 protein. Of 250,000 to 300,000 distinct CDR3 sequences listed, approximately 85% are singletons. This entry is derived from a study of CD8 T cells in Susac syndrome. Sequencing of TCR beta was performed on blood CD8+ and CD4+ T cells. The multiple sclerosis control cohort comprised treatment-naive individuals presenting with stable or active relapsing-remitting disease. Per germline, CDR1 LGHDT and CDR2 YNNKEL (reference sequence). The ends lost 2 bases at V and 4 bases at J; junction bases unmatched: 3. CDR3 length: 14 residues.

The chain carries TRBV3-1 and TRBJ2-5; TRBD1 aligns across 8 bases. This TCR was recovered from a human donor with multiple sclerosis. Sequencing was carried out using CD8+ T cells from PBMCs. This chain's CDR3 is CASSQRTGPETQYF. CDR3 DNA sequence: TGTGCCAGCAGCCAACGGACAGGGCCAGAGACCCAGTACTTC.